This TCR beta chain was obtained from a study of regulatory T cells in long-lasting Graves disease. In building TCR beta libraries, iRepertoire HTBI primers were used together with Arm-PCR of CDR3 regions. From the multiplex PCR reads, TCRdb called clonotypes with MiXCR, one entry per CDR3 protein. This table has 370,000 or so distinct CDR3 sequences, about a sixth appearing once. The study, taken as a whole, reports: Newly diagnosed patients shared 850 to 1,000 public clonotypes; persistent patients shared approximately 2,700.

The sample's time point: newly diagnosed GD, antithyroid drugs for less than 3 months. The TCR library was prepared using RNA isolated from PBMCs. This CDR3 region has 16 residues. With V trimmed by 3 bases and J by 6 bases, 9 bases remained unmatched. This clonotype was seen repeatedly, ten times or more. Its antigen remains unidentified. The same specimen was also included in a second study, on T cells in Graves' hyperthyroidism and ophthalmopathy. Turning to that study: Most expanded thyroid clonotypes above 0.001 also appeared in blood.

The TCR was taken from a woman younger than 30 with Graves disease. The genes are TRBV12-3 or TRBV12-4 and TRBJ2-2; 8 bases are a match to TRBD2. Source: peripheral blood mononuclear cells (PBMCs), taken at new diagnosis, from a patient treated with antithyroid drugs. The CDR3 protein is CASSFVSAGGSGELFF. In nucleotides, the CDR3 is TGTGCCAGCAGTTTCGTGAGCGCGGGAGGTTCCGGGGAGCTGTTTTTT.